These 9 T cell receptor beta chains share one sample of origin, sequenced in a study of shared clonotypes between healthy human individuals. Sequencing was performed with immunoSEQ multiplex PCR; in TCRdb, only in-frame clones are kept and a portion is missing. The sample consists of roughly 490,000 clones, 60% to 85% of them appearing once. The sample consisted of PBMCs. The receptor source for this set is a woman in her thirties or forties in good health. Some clones in this sample may be carry-over from other donors' samples.

The table lists this clone with many counts. The chain recombines TRBV27 with TRBJ2-7; 7 bases are shared with TRBD2. The germline V gene encodes CDR1 MNHEY and CDR2 SMNVEV (reference sequence). Unmatched junction bases numbered 10, after V lost 8 bases and J lost 6 bases. CDR3 length equals 13 residues. The chain's CDR3 is CASGMSGKGEQYF. The CDR3 DNA follows: TGTGCCAGCGGCATGAGCGGGAAAGGCGAGCAGTACTTC.

Only a few counts were recorded for this clone. The V gene is TRBV9, the J gene TRBJ1-4; 7 positions agree with TRBD1. V shed 3 bases and J 14 bases; nucleotides not matched to a gene: 16. The CDR3 covers 15 residues. The germline gives CDR1 SGDLS, CDR2 YYNGEE. Written as DNA, the CDR3 is TGTGCCAGCAGCGGGTCGACAGGGTTGGTTGGGCCCCTGTTTTTT. Its protein is CASSGSTGLVGPLFF.

This clone was found once. The V gene is TRBV19, the J gene TRBJ2-1; TRBD1 aligns across 7 bases. CDR1 is LNHDA, CDR2 SQIVND, per germline (reference sequence). Trimming removed 1 base from V and 6 bases from J; junction bases left unmatched: 3. The CDR3 is 14 amino acids. This CDR3 is CASSIARDSNEQFF. Here the CDR3 DNA reads TGTGCCAGTAGTATAGCCCGGGACAGCAATGAGCAGTTCTTC.

The chain has TRBV28 and TRBJ1-2; the D is unclear. V dropped 6 bases and J dropped 2 bases, with 13 bases sitting between them. The CDR3 runs to 14 residues. Germline V gene data show CDR1 as MDHEN and CDR2 as SYDVKM. CDR3 residues: CASSRPSENYGYTF. CDR3 nucleotides: TGTGCCAGCAGCCGCCCTTCGGAAAACTATGGCTACACCTTC.

This clone was counted once. J is TRBJ2-1 and V is TRBV7-8; D gene ambiguous. The CDR3 loop spans 19 amino acids. V dropped 8 bases and J dropped 2 bases, with 28 bases sitting between them. Germline loops: CDR1 SGHVS, CDR2 FQNEAQ. CDR3 in amino acids: CASAPNRTFPRGPYNEQFF. CDR3 DNA: TGTGCCAGCGCCCCGAATAGGACGTTCCCAAGAGGTCCCTACAATGAGCAGTTCTTC.

This clone came up a few times. The chain joins TRBV28 to TRBJ1-5, with no clear D. The CDR3 consists of 12 residues. The germline V gene has CDR1 MDHEN and CDR2 SYDVKM. V was clipped by 5 bases and J by 11 bases, with 13 bases between them. The CDR3 nucleotides are TGTGCCAGCAGTCTCTATCCTTCGGCCCAGCATTTT. Translating it yields CASSLYPSAQHF.

The chain carries TRBV4-2 and TRBJ2-5; 7 bases agree with TRBD2. Germline CDR1 LGHNA, CDR2 YNFKEQ. There are 17 residues in the CDR3. Trimming at V came to 1 base and at J to 0 bases, leaving 8 bases not matched to a gene. Here the CDR3 reads CASSQVGGREYQETQYF. Written as DNA, the CDR3 is TGTGCCAGCAGCCAAGTCGGGGGGAGAGAGTACCAAGAGACCCAGTACTTC.

As to this clone: With a far larger clone one base away, a read error is the likely cause. Distinct nucleotide sequences in the sample also encode this CDR3. The V call is TRBV30, the J call TRBJ1-3; possible D gene TRBD1, 6 bases. Trimming removed 3 bases at V and 3 bases at J, with 12 bases between. CDR1 GTSNPN and CDR2 SVGIG come from the germline V gene (reference sequence). This CDR3 is built from 14 residues. This CDR3 is CAWRSQGFGNTIYF. The CDR3 DNA sequence: TGTGCCTGGAGGTCACAGGGATTTGGAAACACCATATATTTT.

The chain has TRBV27 and TRBJ2-7; no clear D gene. The germline CDR1 and CDR2 sequences are MNHEY and SMNVEV (reference sequence). Trimming stripped 5 bases from V and 6 bases from J, with 20 bases between. The CDR3 runs to 15 residues. The CDR3 DNA is TGTGCCAGCAGTCCCGGTGTACAGACTCGTAGCGAGCAGTACTTC. Translated: CASSPGVQTRSEQYF.